This record looks at one T cell receptor (beta chain) sequence and its context. This clone was observed once. It has no known antigen specificity. Per-nucleotide qualities are absent, and no much larger clonotype sits a single base away. Other DNA sequences in this specimen translate into the identical CDR3. The source of the sample is a study of cytomegalovirus exposure and HLA in healthy donors (dated by TCRdb to 2016 to 2017). Turning to the overall study: An earlier analysis of roughly 500 of the donors reported 250 to 300 Gb of sequence data and 100 million to 140 million unique TCR beta sequences from approximately 180 million T cells. An early release that covered about 640 HLA-typed donors contained around 300 gigabases of sequencing data and around 85 million unique TCR sequences. Of the roughly 430 genotyped donors, approximately 83% fell in the genetic ancestry cluster associated with self-reported Caucasian donors. The study aimed to test whether signatures of past pathogen exposure could be identified by cataloging public T cell receptors. The T cell repertoires of several hundred subjects were profiled by immunosequencing and related to cytomegalovirus serostatus. Besides the first cohort of roughly 640 subjects, a separate validation cohort made up of 120 different subjects was used. High-throughput TCR immunosequencing, statistical association of individual TCRs with disease status, and machine learning were combined to predict cytomegalovirus infection status. In a later analysis, previously published TCR beta repertoires from 600 to 850 donors were re-analyzed and high-resolution HLA genotyping was added so that TCR occurrence patterns could be studied. In the later analysis, no new phenotypic data were used to find candidate immune exposures; instead, reliance was placed on TCR beta sequences and their occurrence across donors. An earlier analysis of some 500 of the donors applied high-throughput TCR beta sequencing to assess whether each TCR beta V gene segment acted as functional or pseudogenic. Donor age, sex, ethnicity and CMV serostatus were collected together with the repertoire data. In a later genetic analysis, genome-wide SNP genotypes for about 60% of the 666 donors were used, and that subset was treated as a discovery cohort. All discovery cohort repertoires had been generated on a single sequencing platform. Both class I and class II loci were covered by HLA typing, at four-digit resolution. The number of typed donors differed by locus: roughly 620-630 for A, B, C, DRB1 and DQB1; 522 for DQA1; 606 for DPA1; and roughly 490 for DPB1. Several DR-DQ haplotypes were handled as single units for association and clustering, since linkage in the cohort was strong. Among about 370 genotyped donors of the cohort, an average of approximately 240,000 unique TCR beta nucleotide sequences was sequenced per donor, of which 15% to 20% were non-productive. What the research found in general, with its limitations: The presence/absence analyses assumed that sequencing depth was roughly uniform across donors, and that assumption may not be true. In vitro tests confirmed that a few of the cytomegalovirus-associated TCR beta chains recognize cytomegalovirus antigens. Because counts were too low, 15 to 20 rarely observed V segments, including chromosome 9 orphons, were left out of the earlier analysis of 587 of the donors. This cohort had only TCR beta chains sequenced, and the lack of alpha or paired-chain data limited which features could be detected. Assigning TCR associations to individual alleles was difficult when HLA alleles, especially DR and DQ, strongly co-occurred. A cluster of highly shared sequence variants was judged likely to be a technical artifact of the sequencing pipeline. In a later analysis, HLA-associated TCR beta chains were found to be more clonally expanded and to have lower generation probabilities than equally common non-associated chains. V-gene and J-gene trimming of TCR beta chains was associated with a missense DCLRE1C variant in a later genetic analysis, and the association was replicated in an independent cohort. The classifier was reported to diagnose cytomegalovirus status with high specificity and sensitivity in both the original and validation cohorts. In a later analysis, 16,951 TCR beta sequences were associated with specific HLA alleles at a false discovery rate of 0.05. In the study, approximately 160 TCR beta chains were listed as associated with cytomegalovirus. The authors suggested that the approach could potentially be generalized to other disease states and immunological phenotypes. Correlated functional status among segregating V segments might be attributable to linkage disequilibrium, but an unknown experimental factor could not be ruled out. Because the 87-base-pair reads could not distinguish some IMGT-functional V segments, including TRBV6-2 and TRBV6-3, those segments were excluded. A further reported finding was that TCR beta sequences accurately predicted the HLA-A and HLA-B alleles for most subjects in the first cohort. Across donors, most TCR sequences were observed very rarely, whereas some public TCRs were present in many individuals. Immune exposure information for the cohort was limited to CMV serostatus. In an earlier analysis of 587 of the donors, most TCR beta V segments appeared in productive rearrangements about 87% or about 30% of the time, broadly matching IMGT annotations. According to a later analysis, most CMV-associated TCR beta chains appeared to be HLA-restricted, and the HLA associations seemed to be driven largely by CMV exposure. According to a later analysis, parvovirus B19, influenza, CMV and Epstein-Barr virus appeared linked to several top co-occurrence clusters. Compared with the roughly 700-donor mean, donors in an Asian-associated ancestry cluster had fewer N-insertions in productive TCRs, according to a later genetic analysis. A later analysis found that TCR association rates varied across HLA loci, with DRB1 alleles showing the most associated TCRs and HLA-C alleles the fewest. Because HLA typing was unavailable for some donors at each locus, only the typed subset was used in association tests.

Libraries were built with the immunoSEQ multiplex PCR assay. For the multiplex PCR, a mixture combining 60 forward primers for TCR Vbeta segments and 13 reverse primers for TCR Jbeta segments was used. Amplification of the CDR3 region of rearranged TCR beta genes was performed with a multiplex PCR assay on genomic DNA. The Illumina HiSeq System was used to sequence the amplified TCR beta libraries as 87-base-pair reads. As for the original processing: A later analysis tallied 75 million to 85 million unique TCR beta chains across the 610 or so repertoires, and around 10 million of those chains were shared by two or more donors. Raw reads were error-corrected and collapsed into unique sequences by a nearest-neighbor algorithm in which closely related sequences were merged to remove PCR and sequencing errors. To assign V, D and J gene segments, CDR3 sequences were aligned to IMGT reference sequences. For a sequence to be retained, a match of at least six nucleotides was required to both a V gene segment and a J gene segment. Rearrangements were classified as productive when the CDR3 lacked stop codons and remained in frame with V and J, and all other rearrangements were classified as non-productive. CDR3 was defined according to IMGT convention as the region running from the second conserved V-encoded cysteine to the conserved J-encoded phenylalanine. The earlier analysis of approximately 590 of the donors excluded any sequence lacking an unambiguous match to a single V gene segment. An earlier analysis of almost 600 of the donors classified V segments as functional when productive rearrangements were above 56.7% and as segregating when the standard deviation between donors was above 5%. To diagnose cytomegalovirus status from the catalog of TCR beta chain sequences, a statistical classification framework was built. In a later analysis, V and J genes were assigned by comparing TCR nucleotide sequences against IMGT/GENE-DB human TR gene sequences. Using the TCRdist pipeline, a later analysis assigned CDR3 sequences along with most-parsimonious VDJ recombination scenarios. In a later analysis, each TCR beta chain was defined by its CDR3 amino acid sequence together with its V-gene family, and reads lacking a unique V-gene family were excluded. To address suspected cross-contamination and a sequencing artifact, a later analysis removed 550 to 750 highly shared, low-generation-probability nucleotide sequences. A later analysis calculated a clonal expansion index for each public chain from normalized within-repertoire ranks of inferred template counts. A later analysis computed generation probabilities with a VDJ recombination model fitted to out-of-frame rearrangements, and checked the results against IGoR. In a later analysis, TCR-TCR, TCR-HLA and TCR-CMV co-occurrence was scored with hypergeometric tests, and a repertoire-size bias correction was applied to TCR pairs. To estimate false discovery rates, a later analysis permuted the HLA or CMV assignments 20 times. A later analysis grouped co-occurring TCRs with DBSCAN, adding TCRdist sequence similarity when clustering within HLA-allele-positive subsets. Repertoires with fewer than 30,000 or more than 120,000 public chains were left out of co-occurrence clustering, as were a few repertoires with anomalous nucleotide sharing. TCRdb took this table from immuneACCESS and kept in-frame rearrangements with V and J called. Such tables lack part of the clones; where checked against another copy, unresolved V genes explain under half of the gap, and the rest is unexplained. V and J calls plus clone size are reproduced from that table; the DNA served to infer D and trimming. A total of fewer than 250,000 clones appear in this sample, about 85% of them only once. 9.5% to 13% of the sample is in the top ten clones.

Including cysteine and phenylalanine, the CDR3 has 14 amino acids. Only the CDR3 DNA is retained, 42 bases long and in frame from the first base. Germline trimming amounts to 3 bases on V and 2 bases on J, with 3 as the count of junction bases outside the gene matches. The germline V gene supplies CDR1 MNHEY and CDR2 SVGAGI. The cohort comprised around 700 healthy bone marrow donors. At the time of sampling, every cohort member was nominally healthy, though immune exposures that went unrecorded were likely present. The donor tested CMV seropositive, placing the donor among the 290 or so seropositive members of the cohort. Each donor provided a peripheral blood sample, and peripheral blood mononuclear cells were used for TCR beta sequencing. The Qiagen DNeasy Blood Extraction Kit was used to extract genomic DNA from the blood cell samples.

This TCR derives from a woman aged 45 to 65 in good health and CMV-seropositive. The sequencing sample was made of PBMCs. The receptor chain draws on TRBV6-5 and TRBJ2-7; the central 8 bases match TRBD1. The DNA sequence is given as TGTGCCAGCAGTTATGGGACAGGAACCTACGAGCAGTACTTC. It translates to CASSYGTGTYEQYF.